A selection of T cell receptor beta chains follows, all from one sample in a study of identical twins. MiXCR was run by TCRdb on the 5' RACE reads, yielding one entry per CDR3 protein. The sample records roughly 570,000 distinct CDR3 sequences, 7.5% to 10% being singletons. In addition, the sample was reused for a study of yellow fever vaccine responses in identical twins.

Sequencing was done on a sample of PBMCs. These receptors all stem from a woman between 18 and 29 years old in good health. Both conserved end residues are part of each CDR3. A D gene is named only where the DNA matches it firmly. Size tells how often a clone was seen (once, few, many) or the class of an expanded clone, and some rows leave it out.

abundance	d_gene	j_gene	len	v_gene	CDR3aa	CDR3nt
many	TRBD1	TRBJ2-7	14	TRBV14	CASSPTGEGNEQYF	TGTGCCAGCAGCCCGACAGGGGAAGGCAACGAGCAGTACTTC
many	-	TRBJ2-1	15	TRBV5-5	CASSLIQSRADEQFF	TGTGCCAGCAGCTTAATTCAGTCGAGGGCTGATGAGCAGTTCTTC
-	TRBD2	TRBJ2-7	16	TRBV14	CASSHLGEAGEYEQYF	TGTGCCAGCAGCCATCTAGGGGAAGCGGGAGAATACGAGCAGTACTTC
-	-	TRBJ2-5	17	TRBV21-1	CASSARGTSGDQETQYF	TGTGCCAGCAGCGCAAGGGGGACTAGCGGGGACCAAGAGACCCAGTACTTC
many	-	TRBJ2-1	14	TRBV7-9	CASSLLGVYNEQFF	TGTGCCAGCAGCTTATTAGGCGTATACAATGAGCAGTTCTTC
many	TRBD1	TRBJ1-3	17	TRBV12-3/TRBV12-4	CASSFLLRGSSGNTIYF	TGTGCCAGCAGTTTCCTACTCAGGGGGAGCTCTGGAAACACCATATATTTT
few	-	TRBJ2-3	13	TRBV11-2	CAGRGANTDTQYF	TGTGCCGGACGGGGGGCAAACACAGATACGCAGTATTTT
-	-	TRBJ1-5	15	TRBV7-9	CASSLGPESNHPQHF	TGTGCCAGCAGCTTAGGACCAGAATCCAATCACCCCCAGCATTTT
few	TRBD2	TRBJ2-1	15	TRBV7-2	CASSLVPSGEYEQFF	TGTGCCAGCAGCTTAGTTCCTAGCGGGGAGTATGAGCAGTTCTTC
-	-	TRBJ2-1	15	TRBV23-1	CASSQPNRGDSEQFF	TGCGCCAGCAGTCAACCAAACCGGGGAGACAGTGAGCAGTTCTTC
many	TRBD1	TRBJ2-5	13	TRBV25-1	CASSRQGWETQYF	TGTGCCAGCAGTAGACAGGGGTGGGAGACCCAGTACTTC
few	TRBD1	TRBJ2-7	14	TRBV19	CASRRQGDSYEQYF	TGTGCCAGTCGGAGACAGGGAGACTCCTACGAGCAGTACTTC
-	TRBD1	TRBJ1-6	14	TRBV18	CASSPTGGDSPLHF	TGTGCCAGCTCACCGACAGGGGGCGATTCACCCCTCCACTTT
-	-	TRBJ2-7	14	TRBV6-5	CASSFARGSYKQYF	TGTGCCAGCAGTTTCGCCAGAGGCTCCTACAAGCAGTACTTC
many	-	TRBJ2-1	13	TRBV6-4	CASSASSYNEQFF	TGTGCCAGCAGTGCTAGCTCCTACAATGAGCAGTTCTTC
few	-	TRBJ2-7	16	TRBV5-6	CASSLHLDSPLTEQYF	TGTGCCAGCAGCTTACACCTTGACAGCCCCTTGACCGAGCAGTACTTC
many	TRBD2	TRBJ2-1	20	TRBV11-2	CASSLVGTSGRLSSYNEQFF	TGTGCCAGCAGCTTAGTCGGGACTAGCGGGAGGTTAAGCTCCTACAATGAGCAGTTCTTC
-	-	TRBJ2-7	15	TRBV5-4	CASSLGQDGSYEQYF	TGTGCCAGCAGCTTGGGACAGGATGGCTCCTACGAGCAGTACTTC
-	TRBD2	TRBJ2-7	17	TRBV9	CASSVDSGGALGGEQYF	TGTGCCAGCAGCGTAGATAGCGGGGGGGCCTTAGGCGGCGAGCAGTACTTC
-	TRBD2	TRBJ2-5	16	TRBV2	CASLLPGGPREETQYF	TGTGCCAGCCTCTTACCGGGAGGGCCGAGAGAAGAGACCCAGTACTTC
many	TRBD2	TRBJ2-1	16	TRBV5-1	CASSSEAGGPYDEQFF	TGCGCCAGCAGCTCCGAAGCGGGAGGGCCTTACGATGAGCAGTTCTTC
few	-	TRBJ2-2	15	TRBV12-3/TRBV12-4	CASRPMSDWTGELFF	TGTGCCAGCAGACCGATGTCTGATTGGACCGGGGAGCTGTTTTTT
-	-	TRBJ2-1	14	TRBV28	CASSLTHGYNEQFF	TGTGCCAGCAGCCTCACCCATGGGTACAATGAGCAGTTCTTC
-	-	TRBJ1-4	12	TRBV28	CASSRILEKLFF	TGTGCCAGCAGTCGGATCTTGGAAAAACTGTTTTTT
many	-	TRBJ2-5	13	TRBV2	CASSGQIQETQYF	TGCGCCAGCAGCGGACAGATTCAAGAGACCCAGTACTTC
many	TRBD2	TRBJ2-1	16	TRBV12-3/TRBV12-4	CASRLGTSGRYNEQFF	TGTGCCAGCAGATTAGGGACTAGCGGACGCTACAATGAGCAGTTCTTC
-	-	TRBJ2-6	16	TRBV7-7	CASSLAQGSGANVLTF	TGTGCTAGCAGCTTAGCCCAGGGATCTGGGGCCAACGTCCTGACTTTC
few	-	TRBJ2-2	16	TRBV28	CASSPGGPLITGELFF	TGTGCCAGCAGCCCCGGCGGGCCGCTGATAACCGGGGAGCTGTTTTTT
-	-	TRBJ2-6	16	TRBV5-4	CASSFVGSSGANVLTF	TGTGCCAGCAGCTTTGTGGGGAGTTCTGGGGCCAACGTCCTGACTTTC